The TCR beta chain under discussion was sequenced for a study of blood T cells in healthy people across ages. Primers used in a second PCR of about 6 to 12 cycles were a sample-barcoded 5' primer and a J-beta primer mix. Every single cDNA molecule received a tag from a template-switch adaptor with 12 random nucleotides. TCRdb itself ran the 5' RACE reads through MiXCR, one entry per CDR3 protein. The sample lists about 1.7 million distinct CDR3 sequences; about 30% were seen once. Healthy Caucasian individuals from Russia aged roughly 6 to 95 were enrolled as donors. Investigators took ten milliliters of peripheral blood from every donor. This receptor was obtained from a woman aged 25-40 years in good health. The sequencing input was blood.

CDR3 amino acids: CSASTEGNTEAFF. The CDR3 region has the DNA TGCAGTGCCAGTACGGAGGGGAACACTGAAGCTTTCTTT. The rearrangement links TRBV20-1 to TRBJ1-1; D gene unclear. Trimming pared 6 bases from V and 1 base from J, leaving 12 bases between. The CDR3 sequence is 13 residues long. Germline lookup yields CDR1 DFQATT and CDR2 SNEGSKA (reference sequence).